This TCR beta chain was retrieved from a study of blood T cell repertoires in COVID-19. Study summary: Italy, Spain and the United States were the sources of the convalescent and acute COVID-19 samples. Sources were T cells, B-cell-depleted T cells, or PBMCs; the material itself was cDNA or gDNA.

CDR3 size: 16 residues. In germline, CDR1 is LGHDT, CDR2 YNNKEL (reference sequence). With V trimmed by 1 base and J by 2 bases, 5 bases remained unmatched. Methods used by the authors: Reference gene primer amplification in the assay estimated nucleated cell counts. Some clones are missing from TCRdb's copy, which holds only in-frame ones; the method was immunoSEQ multiplex PCR. That table is the source of V, J and clone size, and D and trimming were worked out from the DNA. This sample has about 130,000 clones; about nine tenths occur once, and the top ten carry around 3.8%. The clonotype was recovered from a man aged 50 or older with active COVID-19. The chain joins TRBV3-1 (or the pseudogene TRBV3-2) to TRBJ2-1; 7 nucleotides agree with TRBD2. The sample taken for sequencing was peripheral blood. The CDR3 spells CASSQGLGGTYNEQFF. The CDR3 DNA reads TGTGCCAGCAGCCAAGGGTTGGGGGGGACCTACAATGAGCAGTTCTTC.